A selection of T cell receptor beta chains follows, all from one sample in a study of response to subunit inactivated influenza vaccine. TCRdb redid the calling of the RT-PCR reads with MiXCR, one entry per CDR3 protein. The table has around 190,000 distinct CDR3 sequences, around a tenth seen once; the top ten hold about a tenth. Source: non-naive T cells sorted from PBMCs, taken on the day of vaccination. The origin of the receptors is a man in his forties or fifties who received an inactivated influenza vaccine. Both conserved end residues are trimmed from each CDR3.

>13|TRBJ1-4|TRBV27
ASSQGQNNNEKLF
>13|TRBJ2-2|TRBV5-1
ASSLRQSNTGELF
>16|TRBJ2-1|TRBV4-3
ASSQASYSGGAYNEQF
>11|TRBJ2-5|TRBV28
ASSQGPQETQY
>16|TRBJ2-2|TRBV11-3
ASSWGPTGQGATGELF
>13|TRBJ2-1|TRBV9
ASSVASGGYNEQF
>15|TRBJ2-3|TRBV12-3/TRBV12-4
ASSLGRTSGNTDTQY
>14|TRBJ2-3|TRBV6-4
ASSERGGGSPDTQY
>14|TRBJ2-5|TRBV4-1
ASSQDYLAGIETQY
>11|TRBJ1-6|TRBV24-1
ATSDTRDSPLH
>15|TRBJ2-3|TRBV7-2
ASSSARAFLGTDTQY
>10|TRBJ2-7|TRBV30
AWSGTSYEQY
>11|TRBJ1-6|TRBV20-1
SARGSPNSPLH
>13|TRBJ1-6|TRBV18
ASSPGAPYNSPLH
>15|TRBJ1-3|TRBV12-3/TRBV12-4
ASSPPGRGLSGNTIY
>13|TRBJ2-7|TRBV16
ASSRSSGSTGEQY
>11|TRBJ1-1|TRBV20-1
SASKWSNTEAF
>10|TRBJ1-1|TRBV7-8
ASGQTNTEAF
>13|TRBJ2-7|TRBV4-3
ASSQELAGVYEQY
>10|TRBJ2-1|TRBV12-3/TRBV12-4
ASSPGTGGRF
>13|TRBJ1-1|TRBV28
ASSKAGRLNTEAF
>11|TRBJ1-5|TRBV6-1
ASTETLSQPQH
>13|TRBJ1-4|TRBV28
ASRRPGQANEKLF
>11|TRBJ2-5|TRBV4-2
ASSQDRQETQY
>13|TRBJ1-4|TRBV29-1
SVVLPGTGDEKLF
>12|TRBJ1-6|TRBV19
ATTPDKTNSPLH
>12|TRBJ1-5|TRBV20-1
SASEGLGNQPQH
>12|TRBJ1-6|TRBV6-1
ASILDRSGSPLH
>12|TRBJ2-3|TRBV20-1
SARDEGRTDTQY
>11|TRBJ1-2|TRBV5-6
ASSMTGGAGYT
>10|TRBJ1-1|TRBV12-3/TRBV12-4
ASSPGTVEAF
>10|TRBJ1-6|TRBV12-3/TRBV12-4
ASRTQTSPLH
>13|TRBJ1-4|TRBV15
ATSGGTHQGRKLF
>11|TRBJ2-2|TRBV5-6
ASRGQAVGELF
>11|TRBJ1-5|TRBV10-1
ASSGQLNQPQH
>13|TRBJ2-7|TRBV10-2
ASSDWQGGPYEQY
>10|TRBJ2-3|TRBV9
ASSVGLDTQY
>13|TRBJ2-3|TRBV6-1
ASSEQGLGTDTQY
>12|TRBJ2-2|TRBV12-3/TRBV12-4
ASSPLAGTGELF
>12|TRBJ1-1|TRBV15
ATSRGRRNTEAF
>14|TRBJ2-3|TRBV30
ACGIGTRRLTDTQY
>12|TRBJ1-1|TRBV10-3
AITFDPGYTEAF
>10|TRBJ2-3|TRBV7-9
ASSPSGVTQY
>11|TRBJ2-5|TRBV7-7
ASSLAAGRTQY
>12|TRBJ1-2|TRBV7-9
ASSLQGADDGYT
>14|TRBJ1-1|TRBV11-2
ASSSRRTGTGAEAF
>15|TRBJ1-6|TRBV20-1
SAREWGRSSYNSPLH
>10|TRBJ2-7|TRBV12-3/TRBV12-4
ASRGGSYEQY
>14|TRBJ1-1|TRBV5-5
ASSLTGQGMNTEAF
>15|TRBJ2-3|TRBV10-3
AISDYGLALSTDTQY
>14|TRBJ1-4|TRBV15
ATSRGSGPPNEKLF
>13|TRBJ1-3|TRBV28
ASSFPGTRGNTIY
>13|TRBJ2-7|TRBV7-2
ASSVTSGTSYEQY
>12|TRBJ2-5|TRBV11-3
ASSSRDRVETQY
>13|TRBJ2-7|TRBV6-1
ASRKTSGDIYEQY
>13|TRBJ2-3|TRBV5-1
ASSLEDRGPDTQY
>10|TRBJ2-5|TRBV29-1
SVAGSVETQY